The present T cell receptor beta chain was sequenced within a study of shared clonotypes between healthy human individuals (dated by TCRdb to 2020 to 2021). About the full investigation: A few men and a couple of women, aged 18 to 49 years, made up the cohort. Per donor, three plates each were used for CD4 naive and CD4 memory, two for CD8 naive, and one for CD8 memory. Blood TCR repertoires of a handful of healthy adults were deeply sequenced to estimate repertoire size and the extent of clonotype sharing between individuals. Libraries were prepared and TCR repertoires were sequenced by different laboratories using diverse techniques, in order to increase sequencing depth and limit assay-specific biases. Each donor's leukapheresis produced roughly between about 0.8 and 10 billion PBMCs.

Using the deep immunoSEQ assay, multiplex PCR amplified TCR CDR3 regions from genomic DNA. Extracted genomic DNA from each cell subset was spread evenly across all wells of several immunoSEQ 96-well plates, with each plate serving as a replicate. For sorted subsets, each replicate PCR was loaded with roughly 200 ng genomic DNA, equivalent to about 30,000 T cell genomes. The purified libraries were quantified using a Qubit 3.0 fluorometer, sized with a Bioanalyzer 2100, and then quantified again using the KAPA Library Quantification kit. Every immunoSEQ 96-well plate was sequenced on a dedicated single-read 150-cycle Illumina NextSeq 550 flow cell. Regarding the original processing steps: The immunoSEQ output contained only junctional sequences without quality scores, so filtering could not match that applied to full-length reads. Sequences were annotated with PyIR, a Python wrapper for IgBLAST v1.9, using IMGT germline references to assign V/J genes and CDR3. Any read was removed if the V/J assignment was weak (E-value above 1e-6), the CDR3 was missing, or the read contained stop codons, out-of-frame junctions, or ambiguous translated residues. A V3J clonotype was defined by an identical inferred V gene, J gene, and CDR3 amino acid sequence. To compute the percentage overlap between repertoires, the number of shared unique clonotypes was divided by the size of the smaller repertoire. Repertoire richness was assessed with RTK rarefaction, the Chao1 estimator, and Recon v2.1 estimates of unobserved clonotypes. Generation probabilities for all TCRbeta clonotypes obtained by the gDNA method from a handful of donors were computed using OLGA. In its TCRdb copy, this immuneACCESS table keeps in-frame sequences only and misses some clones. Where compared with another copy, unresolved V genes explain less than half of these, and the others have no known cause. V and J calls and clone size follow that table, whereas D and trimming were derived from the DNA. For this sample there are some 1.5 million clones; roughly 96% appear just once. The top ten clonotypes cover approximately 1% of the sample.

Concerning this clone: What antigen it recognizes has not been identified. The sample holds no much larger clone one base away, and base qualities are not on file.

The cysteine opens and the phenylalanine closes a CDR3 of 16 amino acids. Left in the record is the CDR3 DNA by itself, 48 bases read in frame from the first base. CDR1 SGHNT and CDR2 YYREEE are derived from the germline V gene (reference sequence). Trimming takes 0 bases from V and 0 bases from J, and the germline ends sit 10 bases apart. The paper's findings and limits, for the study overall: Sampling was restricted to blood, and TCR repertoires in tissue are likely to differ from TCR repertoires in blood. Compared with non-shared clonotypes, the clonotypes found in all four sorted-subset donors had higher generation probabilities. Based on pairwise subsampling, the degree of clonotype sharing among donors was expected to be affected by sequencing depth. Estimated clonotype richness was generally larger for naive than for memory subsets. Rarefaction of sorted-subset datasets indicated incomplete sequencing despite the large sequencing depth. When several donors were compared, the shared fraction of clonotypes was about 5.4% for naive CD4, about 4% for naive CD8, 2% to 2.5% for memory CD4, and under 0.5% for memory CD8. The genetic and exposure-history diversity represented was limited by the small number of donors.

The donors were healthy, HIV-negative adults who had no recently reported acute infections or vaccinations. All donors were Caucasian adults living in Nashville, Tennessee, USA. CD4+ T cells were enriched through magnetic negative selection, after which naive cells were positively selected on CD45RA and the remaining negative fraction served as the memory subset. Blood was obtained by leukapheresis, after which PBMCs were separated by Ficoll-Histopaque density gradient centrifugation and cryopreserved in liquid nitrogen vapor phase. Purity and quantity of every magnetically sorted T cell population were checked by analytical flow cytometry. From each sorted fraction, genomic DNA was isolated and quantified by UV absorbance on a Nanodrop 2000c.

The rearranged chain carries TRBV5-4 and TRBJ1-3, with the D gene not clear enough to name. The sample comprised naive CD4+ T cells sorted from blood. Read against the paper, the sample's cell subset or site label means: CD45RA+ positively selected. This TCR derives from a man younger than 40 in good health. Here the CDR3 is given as CASSLGQDYSGNTIYF. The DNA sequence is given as TGTGCCAGCAGCTTGGGGCAGGACTACTCTGGAAACACCATATATTTT.